This TCR beta chain was sequenced during a study of blood T cell repertoires in COVID-19. In the study overall: Italy, Spain and the United States were the sources of the convalescent and acute COVID-19 samples. T cells, B-cell-depleted T cells, or PBMCs provided the cDNA or gDNA that served as material.

The CDR3 consists of 14 residues. V lost 3 bases and J lost 7; bases outside the gene matches: 4. Germline V gives CDR1 SEHNR, CDR2 FQNEAQ (reference sequence). This clone was recorded once. Original analysis: Using reference gene primer amplification, nucleated cell counts were estimated. Libraries were prepared by immunoSEQ multiplex PCR; TCRdb keeps only in-frame clonotypes and omits some of them. From that table come the V and J calls and clone size; the DNA was used to work out D and trimming. This sample carries 100,000 to 130,000 clones, over 75% of them seen once, and the ten largest clones take approximately 4.1%.

The clonotype originates from an older woman with acute or convalescent COVID-19. This chain connects TRBV7-9 to TRBJ2-1, with 9 bases lining up with TRBD1. The sample consisted of peripheral blood. CDR3 nucleotide sequence: TGTGCCAGCAGCTTCGGACAGGGGTGGAATGAGCAGTTCTTC. This encodes CASSFGQGWNEQFF.